This T cell receptor beta chain was found in a study of CD8+CD57+ T cells in acquired aplastic anemia (dated by TCRdb to 2016 to 2019). As for the study more broadly: DNA extracted from sorted CD4+ and CD8+ cells had a mean of approximately 3.4 ug, with a range of roughly 0.18 to 27.4 ug. CD8+CD57+ expansion was defined as a frequency above the mean frequency observed in healthy subjects. Here is what the overall study found, with its caveats: No significant difference in CD8+ Simpson's diversity was found between patients and healthy controls (P=0.060). Although twenty-nine CD8+ CDR3 sequences were shared by patients and controls, these sequences appeared highly expressed in patients and within the immunodominant clones of patients.

This clonotype has a count of ten or more. What antigen it recognizes has not been identified. Per-base qualities were not stored, and no clone one base away is much larger. Genomic DNA served as template for TCR beta VDJ combination and CDR3 sequence profiling. An Illumina HiSeq 2000 was used for TCR repertoire sequencing. On the study's bioinformatics: TRBV/TRBJ rearrangement plots, CDR3 size and DJ length profiles, and Simpson's diversity index were used to assess repertoires. Whichever DNA sequence was most abundant in the deep sequencing data was defined as the immunodominant clone. CDR3 amino acid sequences were screened for sharing across subjects and were compared with published repertoires and the VDJdb database. TCRdb's own reprocessing of the public reads used fastp at Q25 and MiXCR and kept productive beta chains. Every entry covers one CDR3 protein and lists the most common genes and DNA from its rows. The V and J calls were not made by the authors but by TCRdb's processing. The sample table contains roughly 120,000 distinct CDR3 sequences; only one count was recorded for 50% to 60% of them. The leading ten clones occupy 29% of the sample.

The junction shows trimming of 10 bases on V and 3 bases on J, plus 16 bases between the germline ends. CDR3 length: 14 amino acids, cysteine to phenylalanine. Left in the record is the CDR3 DNA by itself, 42 bases read in frame from the first base. CDR1 is given as SNHLY and CDR2 as FYNNEI, both from the germline V gene. Flow cytometry had shown CD8+CD57+ cell expansion in the patients selected for sequencing. Every patient had severe acquired aplastic anemia, diagnosed using the International Study of Aplastic Anemia and Agranulocytosis and Camitta criteria. Patients had received no therapy at the time of blood sampling. TCR repertoires of sorted CD4+ and CD8+ blood T cells from severe aplastic anemia patients and healthy subjects were deep-sequenced in the study. Patients were enrolled under clinicaltrials.gov protocols 00001620, 01623167, 00001397, 00071045, 00081523 and 00961064 in the USA. Ficoll-Paque density gradient centrifugation was used to isolate peripheral blood mononuclear cells. Before DNA extraction, CD4+ and CD8+ T cells were sorted by FACS or by magnetic beads.

The chain is encoded by TRBV2 joined to TRBJ1-3; the best D guess is TRBD1, with 6 bases matching. This receptor was taken from a human donor with aplastic anemia. Sequenced sample: sorted CD4+, CD8+, or CD8+CD57+ T cells (not recorded which) from PBMCs. The base sequence is TGTGCCATCAAGGGGGGTAGCGGTGGAAACACCATATATTTT. Translation gives CAIKGGSGGNTIYF.